Detailed here is one TCR beta chain. Trimming stripped 1 base from V and 8 bases from J, with 3 bases between. The CDR3 sequence is 11 residues long. Germline V gene data show CDR1 as SGHRS and CDR2 as YFSETQ. The data are from a study of Tregs in tolerant kidney transplant recipients. The repertoire was sequenced with immunoSEQ multiplex PCR; TCRdb's copy has only in-frame clones and lacks some. The data hold some 90,000 clones, with more than 90% observed a single time. This chain uses TRBV5-1 with TRBJ2-2; no firm D call. The sample comprised CD8+ T cells from blood. This sequence originates from a human donor in good health. CDR3 DNA: TGCGCCAGCAGCTTGTGGGGGGAGCTGTTTTTT. Protein product: CASSLWGELFF.